The present entry profiles one T cell receptor (beta chain) with its context. The method was immunoSEQ multiplex PCR; TCRdb's version includes in-frame clones alone and lacks a portion of them. In the table there are about 50,000 clones, over 90% of which are singletons. The entry originates in a study of blood T cell repertoires in COVID-19. Looking at the study overall: There were acute and convalescent COVID-19 samples, and they came from the United States, Italy and Spain.

Germline-derived CDR1 and CDR2 are SGDLS and YYNGEE. CDR3 size: 15 residues. V was pared by 3 bases and J by 0 bases, with 3 bases of the junction left unmatched. This TCR was sampled from a man in his fifties or sixties with active COVID-19. This chain links TRBV9 with TRBJ2-1; 7 bases fit TRBD1. What was sequenced was peripheral blood. The CDR3 loop reads CASSAQGSSYNEQFF. CDR3 coding DNA: TGTGCCAGCAGCGCACAGGGGAGCTCCTACAATGAGCAGTTCTTC.